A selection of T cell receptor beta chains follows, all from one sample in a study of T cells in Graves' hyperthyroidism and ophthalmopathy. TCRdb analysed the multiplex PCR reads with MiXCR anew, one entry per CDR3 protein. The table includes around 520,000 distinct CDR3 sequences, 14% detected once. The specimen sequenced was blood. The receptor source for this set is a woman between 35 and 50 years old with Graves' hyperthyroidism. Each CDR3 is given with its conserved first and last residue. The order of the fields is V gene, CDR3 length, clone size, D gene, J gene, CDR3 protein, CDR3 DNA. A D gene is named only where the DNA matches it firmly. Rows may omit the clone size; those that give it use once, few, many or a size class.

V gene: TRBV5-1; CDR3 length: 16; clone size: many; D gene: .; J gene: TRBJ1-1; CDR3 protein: CASSLDIGGVRTEAFF; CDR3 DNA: TGCGCCAGCAGCTTGGATATCGGGGGAGTACGGACTGAAGCTTTCTTT
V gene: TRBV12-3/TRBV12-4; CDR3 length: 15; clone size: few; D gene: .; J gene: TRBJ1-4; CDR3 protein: CASTPSGAPGEKLFF; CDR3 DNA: TGTGCCAGCACCCCTTCGGGAGCCCCTGGGGAAAAACTGTTTTTT
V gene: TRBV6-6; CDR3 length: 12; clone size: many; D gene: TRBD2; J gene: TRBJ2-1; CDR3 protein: CASSYGRENQFF; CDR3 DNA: TGTGCCAGCAGTTACGGGCGGGAGAATCAGTTCTTC
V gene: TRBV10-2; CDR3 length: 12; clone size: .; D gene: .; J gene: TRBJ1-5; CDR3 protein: CASRSSNQPQHF; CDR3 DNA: TGCGCCAGCAGAAGTAGCAATCAGCCCCAGCATTTT
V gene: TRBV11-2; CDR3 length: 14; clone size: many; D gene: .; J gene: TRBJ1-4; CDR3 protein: CASSLDGTNEKLFF; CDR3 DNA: TGTGCCAGCAGCTTAGATGGGACTAATGAAAAACTGTTTTTT
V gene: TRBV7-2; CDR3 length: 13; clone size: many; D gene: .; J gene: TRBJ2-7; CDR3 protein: CASSLGDFVLQYF; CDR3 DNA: TGTGCCAGCAGCTTGGGGGACTTTGTTTTGCAGTACTTC
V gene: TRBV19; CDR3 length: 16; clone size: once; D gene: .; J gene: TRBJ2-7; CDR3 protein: CASSRMLRQNFYEQYF; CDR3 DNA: TGTGCCAGTAGTAGAATGTTAAGACAGAACTTCTACGAGCAGTACTTC
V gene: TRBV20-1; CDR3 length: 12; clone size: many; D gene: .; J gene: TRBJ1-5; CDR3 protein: CSASRTDQPQHF; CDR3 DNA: TGCAGTGCTAGCCGAACTGATCAGCCCCAGCATTTT
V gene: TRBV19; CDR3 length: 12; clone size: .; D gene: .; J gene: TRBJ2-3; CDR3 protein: CASSMIGDTQYF; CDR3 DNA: TGTGCCAGTAGTATGATCGGGGATACGCAGTATTTT
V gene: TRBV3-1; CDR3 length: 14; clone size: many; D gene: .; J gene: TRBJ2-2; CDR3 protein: CASNAQGLTGELFF; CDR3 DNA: TGTGCCAGCAACGCCCAGGGTCTAACCGGGGAGCTGTTTTTT
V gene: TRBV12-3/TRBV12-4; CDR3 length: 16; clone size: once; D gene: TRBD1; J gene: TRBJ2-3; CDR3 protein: CASSTGTARSTDTQYF; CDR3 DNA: TGTGCCAGCAGTACCGGGACAGCCCGTAGCACAGATACGCAGTATTTT
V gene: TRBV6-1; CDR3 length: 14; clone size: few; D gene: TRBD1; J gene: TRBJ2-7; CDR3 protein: CASSRTGDDYEQYF; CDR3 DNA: TGTGCCAGCAGCCGGACAGGGGACGACTACGAGCAGTACTTC
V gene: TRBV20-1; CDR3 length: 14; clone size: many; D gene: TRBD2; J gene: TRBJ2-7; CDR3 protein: CSTGGTSGSYEQYF; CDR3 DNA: TGCAGTACAGGAGGGACTAGCGGATCCTACGAGCAGTACTTC
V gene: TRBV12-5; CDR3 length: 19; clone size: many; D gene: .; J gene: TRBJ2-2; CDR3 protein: CASGSPGTSGTGGAGELFF; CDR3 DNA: TGTGCTAGTGGTTCCCCCGGGACATCGGGGACTGGCGGCGCCGGGGAGCTGTTTTTT
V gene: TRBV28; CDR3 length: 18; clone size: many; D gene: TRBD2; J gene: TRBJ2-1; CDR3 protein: CASRPPGLAGEGDNEQFF; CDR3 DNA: TGTGCCAGCAGGCCTCCGGGACTAGCGGGAGAAGGAGACAATGAGCAGTTCTTC
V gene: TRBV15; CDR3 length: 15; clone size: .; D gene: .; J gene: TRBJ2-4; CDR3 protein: CATRTEAEPKNIQYF; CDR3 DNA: TGTGCCACCAGGACCGAAGCGGAACCAAAAAACATTCAGTACTTC
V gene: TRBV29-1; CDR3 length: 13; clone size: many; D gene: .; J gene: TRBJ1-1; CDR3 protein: CSVEKGGNTEAFF; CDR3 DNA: TGCAGCGTTGAAAAAGGGGGGAACACTGAAGCTTTCTTT
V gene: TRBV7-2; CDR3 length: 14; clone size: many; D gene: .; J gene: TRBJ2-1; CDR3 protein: CASSLVASRNEQFF; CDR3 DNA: TGTGCCAGCAGCTTAGTAGCTAGCCGGAATGAGCAGTTCTTC
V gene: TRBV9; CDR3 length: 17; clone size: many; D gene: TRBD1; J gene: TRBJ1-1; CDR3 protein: CASSAFPGQGLVTEAFF; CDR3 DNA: TGTGCCAGCAGCGCCTTCCCGGGACAGGGTTTAGTCACTGAAGCTTTCTTT
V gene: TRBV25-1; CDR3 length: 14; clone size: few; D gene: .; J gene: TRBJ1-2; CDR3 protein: CASSEYLGHGGYTF; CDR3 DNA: TGTGCCAGCAGTGAATATCTGGGTCACGGCGGCTACACCTTC